A single TCR beta chain is shown here with its context. Its antigen is unidentified. These data originate in a study of cytomegalovirus exposure and HLA in healthy donors. Study observations and caveats: Reported results showed that the classifier diagnosed cytomegalovirus status with high specificity and sensitivity. DRB1 had the most TCR associations and HLA-C the fewest, a later analysis found, with rates varying by HLA locus. A previous analysis found most TCR beta V segments productive roughly 90% or roughly 30% of the time. Per published accounts, TCR beta sequences correctly predicted the HLA-A and HLA-B alleles of most subjects.

The PCR contained 60 Vbeta and 13 Jbeta primers. Libraries were prepared by immunoSEQ multiplex PCR; TCRdb keeps only in-frame clonotypes and omits some of them. The sample contains 160,000 or so clones, 70% to 90% of which appear only once. V lost 6 bases to trimming and J lost 9 bases, with 16 bases between them. Germline V gene lookup returns CDR1 SGHKS and CDR2 YYEKEE (reference sequence). This CDR3 has 13 amino acids. V is TRBV5-5 and J is TRBJ2-1; D perhaps matches TRBD2 (5 bases). The TCR sequence derives from a young woman in good health and CMV-seronegative. Sequencing was performed on PBMCs. Written as DNA, the CDR3 is TGTGCCAGCACCGTTGGCCCGGGGAGTGAGCAGTTCTTC. Residues: CASTVGPGSEQFF.